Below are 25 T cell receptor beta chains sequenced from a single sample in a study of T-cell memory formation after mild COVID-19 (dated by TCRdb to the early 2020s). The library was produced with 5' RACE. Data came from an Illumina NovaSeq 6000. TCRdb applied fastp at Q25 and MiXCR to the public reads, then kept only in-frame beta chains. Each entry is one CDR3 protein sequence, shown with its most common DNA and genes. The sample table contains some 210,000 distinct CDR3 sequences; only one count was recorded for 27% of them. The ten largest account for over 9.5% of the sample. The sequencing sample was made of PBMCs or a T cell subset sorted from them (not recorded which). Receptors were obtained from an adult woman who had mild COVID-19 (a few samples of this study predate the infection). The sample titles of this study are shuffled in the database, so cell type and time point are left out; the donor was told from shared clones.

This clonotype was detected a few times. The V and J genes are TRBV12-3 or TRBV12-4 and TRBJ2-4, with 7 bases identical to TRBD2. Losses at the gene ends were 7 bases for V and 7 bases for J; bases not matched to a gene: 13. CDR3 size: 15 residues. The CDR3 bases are TGTGCCAGCACCGGGGGGAGGGATTGGTTGAACATTCAGTACTTC. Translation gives CASTGGRDWLNIQYF.

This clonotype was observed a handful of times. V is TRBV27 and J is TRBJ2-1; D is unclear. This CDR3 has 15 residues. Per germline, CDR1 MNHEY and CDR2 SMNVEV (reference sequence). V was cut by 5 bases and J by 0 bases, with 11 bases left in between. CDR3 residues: CASSPLLSSYNEQFF. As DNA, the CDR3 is TGTGCCAGCAGTCCCCTCCTGAGCTCCTACAATGAGCAGTTCTTC.

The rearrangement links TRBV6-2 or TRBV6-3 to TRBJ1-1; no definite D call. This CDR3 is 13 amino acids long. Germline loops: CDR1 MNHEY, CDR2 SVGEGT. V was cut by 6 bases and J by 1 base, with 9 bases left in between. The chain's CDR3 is CASSYGQNTEAFF. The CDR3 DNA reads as TGTGCCAGCAGCTACGGGCAGAACACTGAAGCTTTCTTT.

DNA of the CDR3: TGTGCCAGCAGCCCGATTGGGGGGAATCCGTACTTC. Translated, it gives CASSPIGGNPYF. This chain links TRBV7-2 with TRBJ2-4; TRBD2 is a possible D gene (6 bases). The germline V and J ends were trimmed by 5 bases and 15 bases, with 17 bases remaining between them. Germline V gene sequence: CDR1 SGHTA, CDR2 FQGNSA. The length of the CDR3 is 12 residues. The whole variable domain, remainder taken from reference TRBV7-2 and TRBJ2-4, is GAGVSQSPSNKVTEKGKDVELRCDPISGHTALYWYRQSLGQGLEFLIYFQGNSAPDKSGLPSDRFSAERTGGSVSTLTIQRTQQEDSAVYLCASSPIGGNPYFGAGTRLSVL.

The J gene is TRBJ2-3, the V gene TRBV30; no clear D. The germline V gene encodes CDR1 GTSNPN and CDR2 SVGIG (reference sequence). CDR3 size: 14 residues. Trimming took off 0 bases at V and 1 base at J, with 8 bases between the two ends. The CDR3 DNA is TGTGCCTGGAGTGTACTTGGGGGCACAGATACGCAGTATTTT. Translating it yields CAWSVLGGTDTQYF.

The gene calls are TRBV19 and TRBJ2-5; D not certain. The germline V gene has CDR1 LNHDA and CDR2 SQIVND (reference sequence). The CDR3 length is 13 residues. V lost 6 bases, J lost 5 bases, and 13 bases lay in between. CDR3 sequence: CASRWAEWETQYF. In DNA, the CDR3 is TGTGCCAGTAGATGGGCTGAATGGGAGACCCAGTACTTC.

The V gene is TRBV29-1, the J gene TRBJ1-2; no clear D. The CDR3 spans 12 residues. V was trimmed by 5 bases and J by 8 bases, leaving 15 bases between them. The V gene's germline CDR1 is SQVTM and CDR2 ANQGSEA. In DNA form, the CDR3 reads TGCAGCGTTTTTGGAACGATTAAGGGCTACACCTTC. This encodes CSVFGTIKGYTF.

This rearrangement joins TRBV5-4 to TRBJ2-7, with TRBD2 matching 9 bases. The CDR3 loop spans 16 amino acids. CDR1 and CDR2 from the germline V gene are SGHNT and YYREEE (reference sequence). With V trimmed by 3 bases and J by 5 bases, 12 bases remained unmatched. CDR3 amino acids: CASSSYRGGRADEQYF. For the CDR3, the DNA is TGTGCCAGCAGCTCCTATCGGGGCGGGAGGGCCGACGAGCAGTACTTC.

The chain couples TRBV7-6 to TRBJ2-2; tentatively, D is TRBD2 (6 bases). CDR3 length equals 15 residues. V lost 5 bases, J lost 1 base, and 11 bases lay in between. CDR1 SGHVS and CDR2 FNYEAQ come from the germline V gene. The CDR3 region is CASSPHSGNTGELFF. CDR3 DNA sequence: TGTGCCAGCAGCCCCCATAGCGGGAACACCGGGGAGCTGTTTTTT.

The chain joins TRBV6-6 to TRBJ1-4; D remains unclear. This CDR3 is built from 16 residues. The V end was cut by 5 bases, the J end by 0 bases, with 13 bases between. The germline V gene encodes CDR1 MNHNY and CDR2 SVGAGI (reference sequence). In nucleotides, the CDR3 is TGTGCCAGCAGTAACCGTCGCGGTGCAACTAATGAAAAACTGTTTTTT. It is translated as CASSNRRGATNEKLFF.

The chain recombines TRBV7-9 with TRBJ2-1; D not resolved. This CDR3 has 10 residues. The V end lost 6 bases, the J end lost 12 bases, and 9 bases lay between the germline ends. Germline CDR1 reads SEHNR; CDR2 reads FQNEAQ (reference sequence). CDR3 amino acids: CASRASVQFF. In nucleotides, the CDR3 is TGTGCCAGCAGGGCGAGCGTGCAGTTCTTC. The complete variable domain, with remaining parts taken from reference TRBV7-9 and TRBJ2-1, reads DTGVSQNPRHKITKRGQNVTFRCDPISEHNRLYWYRQTLGQGPEFLTYFQNEAQLEKSRLLSDRFSAERPKGSFSTLEIQRTEQGDSAMYLCASRASVQFFGPGTRLTVL.

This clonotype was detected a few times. The CDR3 coding sequence is TGCGCCAGCAGCCGCGTCTCGGATGAGCAGTTCTTC. This translates into CASSRVSDEQFF. The chain links TRBV4-1 to TRBJ2-1; no reliable D call. This CDR3 spans 12 amino acids. The germline V gene has CDR1 MGHRA and CDR2 YSYEKL. V dropped 4 bases and J dropped 8 bases, with 9 bases sitting between them.

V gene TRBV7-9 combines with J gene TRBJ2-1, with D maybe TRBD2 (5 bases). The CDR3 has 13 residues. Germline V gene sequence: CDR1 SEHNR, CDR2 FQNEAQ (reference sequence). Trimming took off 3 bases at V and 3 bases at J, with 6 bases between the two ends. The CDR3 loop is CASSFGNYNEQFF. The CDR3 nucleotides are TGTGCCAGCAGCTTCGGGAACTACAATGAGCAGTTCTTC.

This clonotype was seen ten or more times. The DNA of the CDR3 is TGTGCCAGCAGCCCATCCCGCGGGAGCCCCTACAATGAGCAGTTCTTC. The encoded protein is CASSPSRGSPYNEQFF. The chain combines TRBV12-3 or TRBV12-4 with TRBJ2-1; 7 nucleotides align to TRBD2. There are 16 residues in the CDR3. With V trimmed by 6 bases and J by 2 bases, 10 bases remained unmatched.

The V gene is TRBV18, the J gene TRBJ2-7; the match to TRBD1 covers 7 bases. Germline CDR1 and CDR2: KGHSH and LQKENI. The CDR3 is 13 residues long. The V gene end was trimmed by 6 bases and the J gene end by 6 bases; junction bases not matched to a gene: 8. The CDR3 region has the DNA TGTGCCAGCTCTCCGGACAGGTTGGGCGAGCAGTACTTC. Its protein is CASSPDRLGEQYF.

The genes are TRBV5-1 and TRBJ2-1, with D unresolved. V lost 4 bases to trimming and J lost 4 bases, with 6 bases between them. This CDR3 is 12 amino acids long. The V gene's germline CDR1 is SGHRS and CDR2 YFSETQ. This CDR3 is CASSPIYNEQFF. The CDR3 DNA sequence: TGCGCCAGCAGCCCAATTTACAATGAGCAGTTCTTC.

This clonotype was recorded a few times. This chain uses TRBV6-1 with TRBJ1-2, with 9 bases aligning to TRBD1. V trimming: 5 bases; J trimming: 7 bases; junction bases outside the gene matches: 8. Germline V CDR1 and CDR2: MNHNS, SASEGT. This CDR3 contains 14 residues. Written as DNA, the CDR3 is TGTGCCAGCAGTACTTCACAGGGGGCGCTTGGCTACACCTTC. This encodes CASSTSQGALGYTF.

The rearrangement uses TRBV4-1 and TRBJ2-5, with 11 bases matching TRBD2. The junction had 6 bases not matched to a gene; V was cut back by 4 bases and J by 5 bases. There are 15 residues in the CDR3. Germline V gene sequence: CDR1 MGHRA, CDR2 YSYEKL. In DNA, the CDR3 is TGCGCCAGCAGCCTTTCTCCTAGCGGGAGGGAGACCCAGTACTTC. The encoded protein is CASSLSPSGRETQYF.

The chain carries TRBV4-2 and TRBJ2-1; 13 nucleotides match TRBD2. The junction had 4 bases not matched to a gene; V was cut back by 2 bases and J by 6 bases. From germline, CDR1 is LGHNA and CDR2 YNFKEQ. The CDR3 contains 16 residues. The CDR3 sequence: CASSQITSGRGNEQFF. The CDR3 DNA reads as TGTGCCAGCAGCCAAATAACTAGCGGGAGGGGCAATGAGCAGTTCTTC.

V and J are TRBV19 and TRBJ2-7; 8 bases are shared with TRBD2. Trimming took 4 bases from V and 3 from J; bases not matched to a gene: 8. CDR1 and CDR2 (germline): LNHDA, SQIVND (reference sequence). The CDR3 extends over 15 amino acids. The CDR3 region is CASSTIAGPNYEQYF. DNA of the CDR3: TGTGCCAGTAGTACAATAGCGGGACCCAACTACGAGCAGTACTTC. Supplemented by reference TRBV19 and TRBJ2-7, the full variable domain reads DGGITQSPKYLFRKEGQNVTLSCEQNLNHDAMYWYRQDPGQGLRLIYYSQIVNDFQKGDIAEGYSVSREKKESFPLTVTSAQKNPTAFYLCASSTIAGPNYEQYFGPGTRLTVT.

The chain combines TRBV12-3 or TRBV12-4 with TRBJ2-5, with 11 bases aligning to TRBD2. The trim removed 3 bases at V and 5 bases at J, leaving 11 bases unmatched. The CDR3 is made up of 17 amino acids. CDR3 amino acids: CASSLGDSGGARETQYF. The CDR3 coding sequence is TGTGCCAGCAGTTTGGGGGATAGCGGGGGGGCTCGGGAGACCCAGTACTTC.

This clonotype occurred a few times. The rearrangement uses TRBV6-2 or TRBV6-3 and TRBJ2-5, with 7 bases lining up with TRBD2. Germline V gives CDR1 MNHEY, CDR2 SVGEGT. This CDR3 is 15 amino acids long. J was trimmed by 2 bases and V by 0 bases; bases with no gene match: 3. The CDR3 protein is CASSYSSGGQETQYF. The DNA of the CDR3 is TGTGCCAGCAGTTACTCATCCGGGGGGCAAGAGACCCAGTACTTC.

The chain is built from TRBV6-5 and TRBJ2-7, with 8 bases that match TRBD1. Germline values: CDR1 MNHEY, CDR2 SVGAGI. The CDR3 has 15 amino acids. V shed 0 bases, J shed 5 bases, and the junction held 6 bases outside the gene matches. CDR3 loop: CASSYSDWTGNEQYF. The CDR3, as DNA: TGTGCCAGCAGTTACTCGGATTGGACAGGGAACGAGCAGTACTTC.

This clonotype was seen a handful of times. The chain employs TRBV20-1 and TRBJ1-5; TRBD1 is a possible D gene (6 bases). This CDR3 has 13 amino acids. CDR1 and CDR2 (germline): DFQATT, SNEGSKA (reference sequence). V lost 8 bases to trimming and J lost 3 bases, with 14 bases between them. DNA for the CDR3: TGCAGTTCGCTAGGGGGGGACAATCAGCCCCAGCATTTT. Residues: CSSLGGDNQPQHF.

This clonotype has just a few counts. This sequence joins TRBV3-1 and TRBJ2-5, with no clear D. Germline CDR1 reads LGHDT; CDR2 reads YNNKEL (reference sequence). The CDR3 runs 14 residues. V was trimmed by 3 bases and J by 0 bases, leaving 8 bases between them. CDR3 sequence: CASSQPQNQETQYF. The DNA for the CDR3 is TGTGCCAGCAGCCAGCCCCAAAACCAAGAGACCCAGTACTTC.